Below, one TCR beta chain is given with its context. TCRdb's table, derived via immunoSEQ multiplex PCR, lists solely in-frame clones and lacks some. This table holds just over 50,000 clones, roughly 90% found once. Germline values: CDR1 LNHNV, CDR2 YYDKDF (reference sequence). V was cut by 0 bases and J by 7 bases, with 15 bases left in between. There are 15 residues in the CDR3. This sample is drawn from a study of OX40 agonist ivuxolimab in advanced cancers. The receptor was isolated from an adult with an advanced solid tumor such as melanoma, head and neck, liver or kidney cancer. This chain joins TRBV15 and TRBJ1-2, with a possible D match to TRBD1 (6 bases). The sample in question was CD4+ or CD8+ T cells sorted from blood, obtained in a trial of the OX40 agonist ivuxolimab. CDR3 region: CATSRETRGRGGYTF. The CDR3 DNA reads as TGTGCCACCAGCAGAGAAACCCGGGGGCGAGGTGGCTACACCTTC.